This T cell receptor (beta chain) was identified in a study of blood T cell repertoires in COVID-19. Sequencing used immunoSEQ multiplex PCR; TCRdb keeps in-frame clones, though not all of them. Seen here are about 100,000 clones, around 82% observed once, and the top ten hold about 4.8%. Germline trimming cut 1 base from V and 4 bases from J; bases unmatched to any gene: 20. CDR1 is KGHDR, CDR2 SFDVKD, per germline. The CDR3 runs to 23 residues. This clone was seen only a few times. Sequenced material: peripheral blood. V gene TRBV24-1 combines with J gene TRBJ2-1; TRBD2 aligns across 14 bases. The clonotype comes from a man between 60 and 75 years old with acute or convalescent COVID-19. Here the CDR3 DNA reads TGTGCCACCAGTGATTTTGTTGGGGTTTGGGGACTAGCGGGAGTTTTAGATTACAATGAGCAGTTCTTC. Translating it yields CATSDFVGVWGLAGVLDYNEQFF.